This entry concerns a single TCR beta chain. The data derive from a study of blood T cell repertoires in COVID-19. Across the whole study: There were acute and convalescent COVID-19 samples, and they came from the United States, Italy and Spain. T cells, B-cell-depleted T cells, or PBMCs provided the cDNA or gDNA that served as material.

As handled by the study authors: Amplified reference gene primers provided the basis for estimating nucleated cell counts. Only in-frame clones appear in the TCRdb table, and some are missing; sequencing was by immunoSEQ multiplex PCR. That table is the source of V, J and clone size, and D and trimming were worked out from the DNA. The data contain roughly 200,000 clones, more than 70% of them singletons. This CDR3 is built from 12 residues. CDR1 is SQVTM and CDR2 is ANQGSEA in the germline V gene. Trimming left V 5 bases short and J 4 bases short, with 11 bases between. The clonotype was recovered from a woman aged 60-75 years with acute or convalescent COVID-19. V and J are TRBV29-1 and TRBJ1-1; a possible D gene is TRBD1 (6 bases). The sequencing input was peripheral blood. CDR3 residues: CSVQGYSTEAFF. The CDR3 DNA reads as TGCAGCGTTCAGGGGTATAGCACTGAAGCTTTCTTT.